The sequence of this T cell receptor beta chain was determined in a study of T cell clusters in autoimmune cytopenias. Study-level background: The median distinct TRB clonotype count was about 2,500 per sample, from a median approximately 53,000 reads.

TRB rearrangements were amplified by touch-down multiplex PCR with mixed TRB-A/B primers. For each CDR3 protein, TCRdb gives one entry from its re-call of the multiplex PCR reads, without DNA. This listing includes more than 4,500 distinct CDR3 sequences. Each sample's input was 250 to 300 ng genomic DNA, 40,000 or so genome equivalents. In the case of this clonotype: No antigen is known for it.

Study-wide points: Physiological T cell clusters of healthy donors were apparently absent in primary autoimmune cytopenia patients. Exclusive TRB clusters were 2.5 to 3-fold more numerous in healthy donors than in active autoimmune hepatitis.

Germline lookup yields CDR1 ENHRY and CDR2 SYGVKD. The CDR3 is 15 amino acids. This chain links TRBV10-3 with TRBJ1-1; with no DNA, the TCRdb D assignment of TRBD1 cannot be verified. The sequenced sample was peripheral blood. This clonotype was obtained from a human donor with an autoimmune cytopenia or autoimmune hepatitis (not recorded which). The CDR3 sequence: CAIRSGQGKITEAFF.